What follows are 10 T cell receptor beta chains derived from one specimen sequenced in a study of blood T cell repertoires in COVID-19. This table comes from immunoSEQ multiplex PCR, and its TCRdb copy is limited to in-frame clones, with some not included. The table lists a few hundred thousand clones, approximately 82% of them singletons, with around 3.5% in the top ten. The sequenced sample consisted of peripheral blood. The receptor source for this set is a woman under 30 with acute or convalescent COVID-19.

The J gene is TRBJ2-3, the V gene TRBV6-5; 7 nucleotides agree with TRBD2. CDR1 and CDR2 from the germline V gene are MNHEY and SVGAGI. This CDR3 contains 14 residues. Unmatched junction bases numbered 9, after V lost 8 bases and J lost 4 bases. The CDR3 protein is CASARAGAADTQYF. In DNA form, the CDR3 reads TGTGCCAGCGCACGGGCGGGAGCTGCAGATACGCAGTATTTT.

V is TRBV6-2 or TRBV6-3 and J is TRBJ1-5, with D possibly TRBD1 on 6 matching bases. Deletions cut 2 bases from V and 9 bases from J, with 11 bases between. The CDR3 has 13 amino acids. From germline, CDR1 is MNHEY and CDR2 SVGEGT. CDR3 DNA: TGTGCCAGCAGTTACGAGGACAGTCGGCCCCAGCATTTT. Protein: CASSYEDSRPQHF.

The chain links TRBV19 to TRBJ2-1; possible D gene TRBD2, 6 bases. V dropped 5 bases and J dropped 7 bases, with 15 bases sitting between them. This CDR3 has 14 residues. The germline V gene has CDR1 LNHDA and CDR2 SQIVND (reference sequence). DNA of the CDR3: TGTGCCAGTAGTGGCCGGGGGTTTGGGAATGAGCAGTTCTTC. Protein: CASSGRGFGNEQFF.

This chain connects TRBV15 to TRBJ2-6, with 7 positions matching TRBD1. The junction had 8 bases not matched to a gene; V was cut back by 0 bases and J by 0 bases. This CDR3 is built from 19 residues. Per germline, CDR1 LNHNV and CDR2 YYDKDF (reference sequence). In nucleotides, the CDR3 is TGTGCCACCAGCAGAGATTACAGGGGTTGGGACTCTGGGGCCAACGTCCTGACTTTC. Its translation: CATSRDYRGWDSGANVLTF.

This clone was detected once. The chain recombines TRBV18 with TRBJ2-3; weak D call: TRBD2 (5 bases). V gave up 2 bases and J gave up 2 bases, with 14 bases separating them. The CDR3 sequence is 16 residues long. Germline CDR1 reads KGHSH; CDR2 reads LQKENI. The CDR3: CASSPSPADLTDTQYF. DNA of the CDR3: TGTGCCAGCTCACCATCCCCAGCGGACCTCACAGATACGCAGTATTTT.

The chain employs TRBV18 and TRBJ1-1; D might be TRBD1 (6 bases). The CDR3 spans 13 residues. Trimming left V 6 bases short and J 10 bases short, with 18 bases between. Germline CDR1 is KGHSH and CDR2 is LQKENI. The CDR3 reads CASSPEGQRGAFF. The DNA of the CDR3 is TGTGCCAGCTCCCCCGAGGGACAACGGGGAGCTTTCTTT.

This sequence joins TRBV27 and TRBJ2-7, with D possibly matching TRBD2 (6 bases). This CDR3 spans 16 amino acids. CDR1 is MNHEY, CDR2 SMNVEV, per germline (reference sequence). V was pared by 5 bases and J by 3 bases, with 20 bases between. As DNA, the CDR3 is TGTGCCAGCAGTCCCGTAGGCGGAGGGTCCGTCTACGAGCAGTACTTC. This translates into CASSPVGGGSVYEQYF.

The rearrangement uses TRBV7-2 and TRBJ2-7; TRBD2 matches at 8 bases. V was pared by 3 bases and J by 0 bases, with 10 bases of the junction left unmatched. The CDR3 has 17 amino acids. The germline V gene has CDR1 SGHTA and CDR2 FQGNSA. The chain's CDR3 is CASSLLAAGVSSYEQYF. The CDR3 DNA follows: TGTGCCAGCAGCTTGCTTGCAGCGGGAGTATCCTCCTACGAGCAGTACTTC.

The J gene is TRBJ2-7, the V gene TRBV7-2; 7 bases agree with TRBD1. V shed 1 base, J shed 11 bases, and the junction held 11 bases outside the gene matches. CDR3 length equals 14 residues. Per germline, CDR1 SGHTA and CDR2 FQGNSA. Here the CDR3 reads CASSLDPGGGWEYF. The CDR3 DNA follows: TGTGCCAGCAGCTTAGATCCAGGGGGTGGTTGGGAGTACTTC.

This chain's CDR3 is CSASGSYEQYF. CDR3 coding DNA: TGCAGTGCTAGCGGCTCCTACGAGCAGTACTTC. V and J are TRBV20-1 and TRBJ2-7; D is ambiguous. CDR3 length: 11 residues. From germline, CDR1 is DFQATT and CDR2 SNEGSKA (reference sequence). The V gene lost 3 bases and the J gene lost 0 bases, with 3 bases spanning the gap.